This T cell receptor beta chain was captured by sequencing in a study of spatial heterogeneity in lung cancer (dated by TCRdb to between 2018 and 2021). Looking at the study overall: Beta-chain transcripts were consistently detected in greater numbers than alpha-chain transcripts, which likely reflects a higher abundance of beta-chain transcripts. In the raw uncorrected reads, each unique combination of TCR and UMI appeared more than ten times on average. In non-small cell lung cancer, the study made a quantitative comparison of TCR alpha and beta repertoires among multiple tumor regions, matched nontumor lung and blood. The study linked features of the TCR repertoire to counts of nonsynonymous mutations, which were determined by whole-exome sequencing of tumor tissue. At surgery, 220 tumor regions, some 61 matched nontumor lung samples and 56 PBMC samples were TCR-sequenced for both alpha and beta chains. Summary of the overall study and its limitations: Ubiquitous expanded tumor TCRs showed up in blood more often at tumor resection than at routine follow-up. Confirming at a functional level the hypothesis that regional TCRs recognize regional mutations was considered to require additional single-cell paired TCR alpha and beta sequencing.

The sample's time point label is to be understood as: sample taken at primary tumor resection. Without any cell sorting, TCR sequencing was performed on whole RNA extracted either from tumor and nontumor lung tissue or from cryopreserved PBMC samples. The donors were 65 to 90 patients from the lung TRACERx cohort who had early-stage, untreated non-small cell lung cancer. A patient was chosen for TCR sequencing only when enough RNA was available from at least two tumor regions. At the junction V is shortened by 6 bases and J by 3 bases, with 8 bases in between. The CDR3, from cysteine to phenylalanine, totals 12 residues. The only DNA kept is the CDR3, 36 bases in frame from the first base. In the germline V gene, CDR1 corresponds to SNHLY and CDR2 to FYNNEI. The library came from 5' RACE. The listed sequencing device is NextSeq 500. To allow correction of PCR and sequencing errors, the TCR library protocol tagged every TCR cDNA molecule with a unique molecular identifier. The source study handled its data this way. TCR identification, UMI-based error correction and CDR3 extraction were performed with Decombinator tools. TCRs above a frequency of 2 per 1,000, corresponding to the top 1% of the tumor frequency distribution, were defined as expanded. Renyi diversity was computed with the R vegan package after each repertoire had been subsampled 100 times to 5,000 TCRs. CDR3 similarity networks were built from amino acid triplet string-kernel similarity, connecting CDR3s with pairwise similarity above 0.82. TCRdb trimmed the raw reads at Q25, called clones with MiXCR and kept productive beta chains. One record per CDR3 amino acid sequence lists the most common genes and DNA. What appears here as the V and J calls and clone size reflects TCRdb's work, not the paper's. The sample table contains 48,000 or so distinct CDR3 sequences; only one count was recorded for 5.3% of them. Together, the top ten hold around 10% of the sample.

This clonotype was seen at least ten times. Its specific antigen is unknown. No base qualities exist here, and no much larger clone lies one base off it. The sequence came from a male donor with early-stage non-small cell lung cancer. The starting material was PBMCs, obtained at surgery. The sequence joins TRBV2 to TRBJ1-1; confidence is insufficient to name the D gene. The DNA reads as follows: TGTGCCAGCAGGGCGATGGACACTGAAGCTTTCTTT. Its translation is CASRAMDTEAFF.